The rows below give T cell receptor beta chains drawn from one sample of a study of CD8 T cells in Susac syndrome. TCRdb reanalysed the immunoSEQ multiplex PCR reads using MiXCR and keeps one entry per CDR3 protein. The sample carries tens of thousands of distinct CDR3 sequences, just over 90% recorded once. The sequencing sample was made of CD4+ T cells from PBMCs. Receptors originate from a human donor with Susac syndrome. The CDR3 runs from the conserved cysteine through the conserved F or W. D genes are given only for firm matches. Clone sizes are given selectively: once, few, many, or a class where the clone is expanded.

abundance,j_gene,v_gene,d_gene,CDR3nt,CDR3aa
.,TRBJ2-3,TRBV3-1,.,TGTGCCAGCAGCCAAGGTCCTGATACGCAGTATTTT,CASSQGPDTQYF
.,TRBJ1-2,TRBV5-4,TRBD1,TGTGCCAGCAGCCCTGACAGGGGTAGGAGTGGCTACACCTTC,CASSPDRGRSGYTF
once,TRBJ2-3,TRBV7-2,.,TGTGCCAGCAGCCGGGACCGTAGCACAGATACGCAGTATTTT,CASSRDRSTDTQYF
.,TRBJ2-6,TRBV2,.,TGTGCCAGCAGTGAATCCAGGGGGGGCGCCTCTGGGGCCAACGTCCTGACTTTC,CASSESRGGASGANVLTF
.,TRBJ2-3,TRBV11-2,TRBD2,TGTGCCAGCAGCGAGAATATAGCGGGGGGGACAGATACGCAGTATTTT,CASSENIAGGTDTQYF
.,TRBJ1-1,TRBV29-1,TRBD1,TGCAGCGTTCACAGGGGTAACACTGAAGCTTTCTTT,CSVHRGNTEAFF
.,TRBJ1-2,TRBV29-1,.,TGCAGCGTTGGGGAGGGTGGCTACACCTTC,CSVGEGGYTF
.,TRBJ1-2,TRBV7-2,.,TGTGCCAGCAGCGGGAAGCGGGGGTTAGGCTACACCTTC,CASSGKRGLGYTF
once,TRBJ1-2,TRBV20-1,.,TGCAGTGCTAGAGAGGACGGAAGTGGGGGCTACACCTTC,CSAREDGSGGYTF
.,TRBJ2-7,TRBV6-5,TRBD2,TGTGCCAGCACCCGAAGACGGGAGGGTCAGAGTGAGCAGTACTTC,CASTRRREGQSEQYF
.,TRBJ2-7,TRBV7-2,TRBD2,TGTGCCAGCAGCTTAGCGGGCGGGAGGGTTACCTACGAGCAGTACTTC,CASSLAGGRVTYEQYF
.,TRBJ2-6,TRBV5-1,.,TGCGCCAGCAGCACAGCCAACTCTGGGGCCAACGTCCTGACTTTC,CASSTANSGANVLTF
once,TRBJ2-7,TRBV12-3/TRBV12-4,TRBD1,TGTGCCAGCAGTTCTTTGGGGACAGGCGAGCAGTACTTC,CASSSLGTGEQYF
.,TRBJ2-3,TRBV5-4,.,TGTGCCAGCAGCTTGGGCGGGGTCACAGATACGCAGTATTTT,CASSLGGVTDTQYF
.,TRBJ1-5,TRBV12-3/TRBV12-4,.,TGTGCCAGCAGTACACACAGAACTGGTAAGCCCCAGCATTTT,CASSTHRTGKPQHF
.,TRBJ1-1,TRBV29-1,TRBD1,TGCAGCGTCGTATTCTCAGGGGGGACTGAAGCTTTCTTT,CSVVFSGGTEAFF
.,TRBJ1-2,TRBV5-6,.,TGTGCCAGCAGCTCACCGGAGAGCCGGTCGTACGGCTACACCTTC,CASSSPESRSYGYTF
.,TRBJ2-3,TRBV3-1,TRBD2,TGTGCCAGCAGCCCCTCCCTAGCGGGGGAAGCAGATACGCAGTATTTT,CASSPSLAGEADTQYF
.,TRBJ2-1,TRBV20-1,.,TGCAGTGCCCGCCTCCTCCGACAGAACTACAATGAGCAGTTCTTC,CSARLLRQNYNEQFF
.,TRBJ2-1,TRBV27,TRBD2,TGTGCCAGCAGTTTATCGAGGGCGGGAGGGGGATTAGGCAATGAGCAGTTCTTC,CASSLSRAGGGLGNEQFF
.,TRBJ1-6,TRBV2,.,TGTGCCAGCAACGAAGGTTCACCCCTCCACTTT,CASNEGSPLHF
.,TRBJ2-1,TRBV6-1,TRBD1,TGTGCCAGCAGGGGGACAGGGGGGTTCAGGAATGAGCAGTTCTTC,CASRGTGGFRNEQFF
.,TRBJ2-3,TRBV12-3/TRBV12-4,TRBD2,TGTGCCAGCAAGTTCGGGGGGGGGACAGATACGCAGTATTTT,CASKFGGGTDTQYF
.,TRBJ2-1,TRBV30,.,TGTGCCTGGAGTCCCCCTGTGAGGGTTGACAATGAGCAGTTCTTC,CAWSPPVRVDNEQFF
.,TRBJ2-7,TRBV18,TRBD1,TGTGCCAGCTCACCAGGGACAGCCTCCTACGAGCAGTACTTC,CASSPGTASYEQYF
few,TRBJ1-6,TRBV7-9,.,TGTGCCAGCAGCTCCACAGGGAGTATCTCACCCCTCCACTTT,CASSSTGSISPLHF
.,TRBJ2-1,TRBV15,.,TGTGCCACCGCGAAACCGGGACAAGAGCAGTTCTTC,CATAKPGQEQFF
once,TRBJ2-3,TRBV28,.,TGTGCCAGTCTTAACAATGGCGGAGATACGCAGTATTTT,CASLNNGGDTQYF
.,TRBJ2-3,TRBV7-2,.,TGTGCCAGCAGCTTAGTGGTGACTAACACAGATACGCAGTATTTT,CASSLVVTNTDTQYF
.,TRBJ1-2,TRBV18,TRBD1,TGTGCCAGCTCACCTTCTCGACAGGGGGCTCGCTATGGCTACACCTTC,CASSPSRQGARYGYTF
once,TRBJ1-2,TRBV18,.,TGTGCCAGCTCACCTTTCGACCAAGCCCGGTCCAGTAACTATGGCTACACCTTC,CASSPFDQARSSNYGYTF
once,TRBJ2-3,TRBV2,TRBD2,TGTGCCAGCAGTACTGGGACTAGCGCCGATACGCAGTATTTT,CASSTGTSADTQYF
.,TRBJ2-4,TRBV11-2,.,TGTGCCAGCAGGGGCGGGGTCGACATTCAGTACTTC,CASRGGVDIQYF
.,TRBJ1-1,TRBV7-9,.,TGTGCCAGCAGCCCGTCGGGCCATGAAGCTTTCTTT,CASSPSGHEAFF
once,TRBJ2-7,TRBV2,TRBD1,TGTGCCAGCACATTGGTGTCGGGACAGGGATCCGAGCAGTACTTC,CASTLVSGQGSEQYF
.,TRBJ2-5,TRBV5-4,.,TGTGCCAGCAGCTTGTCAGGGTTGGGGACCCAGTACTTC,CASSLSGLGTQYF
.,TRBJ1-2,TRBV3-1,.,TGTGCCAGCAGCCAAGGGGGTCGACAGGTTGATGGCTACACCTTC,CASSQGGRQVDGYTF
few,TRBJ2-7,TRBV6-1,.,TGTGCCAGTTCCCAGGGATCGTTCTCCTACGAGCAGTACTTC,CASSQGSFSYEQYF
.,TRBJ2-1,TRBV7-3,TRBD2,TGTGCCAGCAGCTTTCTAGCGGGGGAATACAATGAGCAGTTCTTC,CASSFLAGEYNEQFF
.,TRBJ2-1,TRBV11-2,.,TGTGCCAGCAGCCCCTGGGGGGCGGGAGCCTACAATGAGCAGTTCTTC,CASSPWGAGAYNEQFF
.,TRBJ2-6,TRBV6-6,.,TGTGCCAGCAGCTCGCTCAGCTCTGGGGCCAACGTCCTGACTTTC,CASSSLSSGANVLTF
.,TRBJ2-7,TRBV19,.,TGTGCCAGTACAAGGAGGGTCGGGCTCGACGAGCAGTACTTC,CASTRRVGLDEQYF
.,TRBJ2-1,TRBV20-1,TRBD2,TGCAGTGCTAGTCGGTTAGCGGGAGCTCGAGATGAGCAGTTCTTC,CSASRLAGARDEQFF
.,TRBJ2-7,TRBV29-1,.,TGCAGCGTGAGGGATCCCCTGCCCCACGAGCAGTACTTC,CSVRDPLPHEQYF
once,TRBJ2-3,TRBV5-1,TRBD1,TGCGCCAGCAGCGGTGGAGACAGGGGTGGCATTATAAGCACAGATACGCAGTATTTT,CASSGGDRGGIISTDTQYF
.,TRBJ2-1,TRBV20-1,TRBD2,TGCAGTGCTAGCCAACGGGAGGTCAATAATGAGCAGTTCTTC,CSASQREVNNEQFF
.,TRBJ1-2,TRBV7-2,.,TGTGCCAGCAGCTTAACCGTTATGGCGGACTATGGCTACACCTTC,CASSLTVMADYGYTF
.,TRBJ1-5,TRBV20-1,.,TGCAGTGCTAGAGGGGGAAGCAATCAGCCCCAGCATTTT,CSARGGSNQPQHF
.,TRBJ1-3,TRBV30,TRBD1,TGTGCCTGGAGTGATACAGGGGCTGGAAACACCATATATTTT,CAWSDTGAGNTIYF